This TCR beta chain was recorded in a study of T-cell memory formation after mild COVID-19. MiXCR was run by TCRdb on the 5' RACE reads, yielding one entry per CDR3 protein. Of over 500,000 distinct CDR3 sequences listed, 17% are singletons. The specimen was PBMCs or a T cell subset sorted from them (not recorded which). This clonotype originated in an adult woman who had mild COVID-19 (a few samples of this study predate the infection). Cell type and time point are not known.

CDR3 nucleotide sequence: TGTGCCAGCAGCACCAACGGACGGCATAGCAATCAGCCCCAGCATTTT. Translated: CASSTNGRHSNQPQHF. The gene calls are TRBV7-3 and TRBJ1-5; D gene uncertain. Germline-derived CDR1 and CDR2 are SGHTA and FQGTGA. The CDR3 consists of 16 residues. Trimming removed 5 bases at V and 0 bases at J, with 14 bases between.